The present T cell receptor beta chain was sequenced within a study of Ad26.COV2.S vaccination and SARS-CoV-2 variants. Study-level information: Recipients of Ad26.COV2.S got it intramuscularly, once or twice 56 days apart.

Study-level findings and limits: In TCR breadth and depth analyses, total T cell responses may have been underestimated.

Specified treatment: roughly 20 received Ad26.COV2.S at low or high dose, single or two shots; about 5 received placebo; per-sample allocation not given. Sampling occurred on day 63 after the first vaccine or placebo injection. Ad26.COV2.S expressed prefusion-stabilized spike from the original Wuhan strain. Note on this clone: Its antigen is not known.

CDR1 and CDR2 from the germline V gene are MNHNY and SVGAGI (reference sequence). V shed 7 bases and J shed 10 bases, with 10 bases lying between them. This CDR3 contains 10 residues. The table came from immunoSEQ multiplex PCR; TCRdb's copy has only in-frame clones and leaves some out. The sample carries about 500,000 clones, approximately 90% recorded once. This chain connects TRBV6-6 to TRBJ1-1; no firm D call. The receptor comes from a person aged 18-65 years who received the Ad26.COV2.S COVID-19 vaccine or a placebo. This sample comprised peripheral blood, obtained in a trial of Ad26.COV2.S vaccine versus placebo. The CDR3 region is CASTGLGAFF. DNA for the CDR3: TGTGCCAGCACAGGACTCGGAGCTTTCTTT.